Listed below are T cell receptor beta chains from one sample, sequenced in a study of blood T cell repertoires in COVID-19. Generated by immunoSEQ multiplex PCR, the TCRdb table keeps only in-frame clones and is missing some. The repertoire holds some 300,000 clones, 85% seen once, with around 4.2% in the top ten. What was sequenced was peripheral blood. All receptors derive from a woman in her 50s with active or convalescent COVID-19. CDR3s include the opening cysteine and the closing phenylalanine or tryptophan. The D gene is left open where the match is weak. For some rows the clone size is stated as once, few or many, or as a class when expanded; others skip it.

clone size: -; V gene: TRBV18; D gene: -; J gene: TRBJ1-3; CDR3 protein: CASSNTPRHGNTIYF; CDR3 DNA: TGTGCCAGCTCAAACACCCCCCGCCACGGAAACACCATATATTTT
clone size: -; V gene: TRBV6-2/TRBV6-3; D gene: -; J gene: TRBJ2-1; CDR3 protein: CASSYSSGNEQFF; CDR3 DNA: TGTGCCAGCAGTTACTCGAGTGGCAATGAGCAGTTCTTC
clone size: -; V gene: TRBV6-1; D gene: TRBD1; J gene: TRBJ1-3; CDR3 protein: CASSEVATGLTGNTIYF; CDR3 DNA: TGTGCCAGCAGTGAAGTCGCGACAGGGCTTACTGGAAACACCATATATTTT
clone size: once; V gene: TRBV28; D gene: TRBD2; J gene: TRBJ2-7; CDR3 protein: CASTSQESGRYEQYF; CDR3 DNA: TGTGCCAGCACCTCTCAGGAGAGCGGGAGATACGAGCAGTACTTC
clone size: -; V gene: TRBV5-5; D gene: TRBD1; J gene: TRBJ2-7; CDR3 protein: CASSWTGGSEQYF; CDR3 DNA: TGTGCCAGCAGCTGGACAGGGGGCTCCGAGCAGTACTTC
clone size: -; V gene: TRBV5-4; D gene: -; J gene: TRBJ1-1; CDR3 protein: CASSLDRMNTEAFF; CDR3 DNA: TGTGCCAGCAGCTTGGACAGAATGAACACTGAAGCTTTCTTT
clone size: -; V gene: TRBV4-1; D gene: -; J gene: TRBJ1-1; CDR3 protein: CASSQVFTSMNTEAFF; CDR3 DNA: TGCGCCAGCAGCCAAGTTTTCACCAGTATGAACACTGAAGCTTTCTTT
clone size: once; V gene: TRBV5-5; D gene: -; J gene: TRBJ1-1; CDR3 protein: CASSRQNLNTEAFF; CDR3 DNA: TGTGCCAGCAGCCGACAGAACCTTAACACTGAAGCTTTCTTT
clone size: -; V gene: TRBV6-1; D gene: TRBD1; J gene: TRBJ1-5; CDR3 protein: CASSEPGQAQRWNQPQHF; CDR3 DNA: TGTGCCAGCAGTGAACCGGGACAGGCCCAAAGATGGAATCAGCCCCAGCATTTT
clone size: -; V gene: TRBV28; D gene: -; J gene: TRBJ2-7; CDR3 protein: CASSSGLTYEQYF; CDR3 DNA: TGTGCCAGCAGTTCGGGACTTACCTACGAGCAGTACTTC
clone size: -; V gene: TRBV19; D gene: TRBD1; J gene: TRBJ2-7; CDR3 protein: CASKLGAGGSYEQYF; CDR3 DNA: TGTGCCAGTAAACTCGGGGCAGGGGGCTCCTACGAGCAGTACTTC
clone size: -; V gene: TRBV14; D gene: TRBD1; J gene: TRBJ2-3; CDR3 protein: CASSHRDRGRTDTQYF; CDR3 DNA: TGTGCCAGCAGCCACCGGGACAGGGGGCGAACAGATACGCAGTATTTT
clone size: -; V gene: TRBV4-2; D gene: -; J gene: TRBJ2-7; CDR3 protein: CASSQDDGLGEVVNF; CDR3 DNA: TGTGCCAGCAGCCAAGATGACGGCCTAGGTGAGGTGGTGAACTTC
clone size: -; V gene: TRBV27; D gene: -; J gene: TRBJ1-5; CDR3 protein: CASSVVGQGQPQHF; CDR3 DNA: TGTGCCAGCAGTGTGGTGGGGCAAGGCCAGCCCCAGCATTTT
clone size: -; V gene: TRBV3-1/TRBV3-2; D gene: -; J gene: TRBJ1-2; CDR3 protein: CASSRLSGRYGYTF; CDR3 DNA: TGTGCCAGCAGCCGATTATCAGGGCGGTATGGCTACACCTTC
clone size: -; V gene: TRBV28; D gene: TRBD1; J gene: TRBJ1-3; CDR3 protein: CASSLTGNSNTIYF; CDR3 DNA: TGTGCCAGCAGTTTGACAGGGAACTCGAACACCATATATTTT
clone size: -; V gene: TRBV7-9; D gene: -; J gene: TRBJ1-4; CDR3 protein: CASSIEWGTATNEKLFF; CDR3 DNA: TGTGCCAGCAGCATAGAATGGGGGACTGCAACTAATGAAAAACTGTTTTTT
clone size: -; V gene: TRBV5-1; D gene: TRBD2; J gene: TRBJ2-7; CDR3 protein: CASMASGSYEQYF; CDR3 DNA: TGCGCCAGCATGGCTAGCGGGAGTTACGAGCAGTACTTC
clone size: -; V gene: TRBV5-1; D gene: -; J gene: TRBJ2-1; CDR3 protein: CASSRTTGRSSYNEQFF; CDR3 DNA: TGCGCCAGCAGCCGGACTACCGGAAGGAGCTCCTACAATGAGCAGTTCTTC
clone size: -; V gene: TRBV5-4; D gene: TRBD2; J gene: TRBJ2-2; CDR3 protein: CASSLAPSGGTGELFF; CDR3 DNA: TGTGCCAGCAGCTTGGCCCCTAGCGGAGGCACCGGGGAGCTGTTTTTT
clone size: few; V gene: TRBV7-9; D gene: TRBD2; J gene: TRBJ2-1; CDR3 protein: CASSNNGLAGGRYNEQFF; CDR3 DNA: TGTGCCAGCAGCAATAATGGACTAGCGGGAGGACGCTACAATGAGCAGTTCTTC
clone size: -; V gene: TRBV15; D gene: TRBD2; J gene: TRBJ2-3; CDR3 protein: CATSRVKVGTSGRALDTQYF; CDR3 DNA: TGTGCCACCAGCAGAGTAAAGGTCGGGACTAGCGGGAGGGCCCTAGATACGCAGTATTTT